These 27 T cell receptor beta chains were sequenced from one sample in a study of vaccination effects on CD4 cells after COVID-19. Their specific antigens are unknown. Antigen-specific CD4+ T cells were expanded with viral peptide pools in the ViraFEST assay before sequencing. The authors isolated CD4+ T cells after about eleven days of culture. Sequenced by immunoSEQ multiplex PCR; TCRdb stores in-frame clones only, minus some. Among under 80,000 clones listed, about 74% were seen once. The material sequenced was CD4+ T cells from PBMCs cultured with HCoV-229E spike peptides, taken before COVID-19 vaccination. The receptors originated from a human donor who received a COVID-19 vaccine.

The rearrangement uses TRBV5-1 and TRBJ2-3, with 8 positions matching TRBD1. This CDR3 spans 15 amino acids. V trimming: 5 bases; J trimming: 2 bases; junction bases outside the gene matches: 7. Germline assignment: CDR1 SGHRS and CDR2 YFSETQ. The DNA for the CDR3 is TGCGCCAGCAGAGACAGGGGCTGGGCCACAGATACGCAGTATTTT. It yields the protein CASRDRGWATDTQYF.

The V gene is TRBV18, the J gene TRBJ1-3; D is undetermined. The germline V and J ends were trimmed by 4 bases and 2 bases, with 9 bases remaining between them. The length of the CDR3 is 14 residues. Per the germline V gene, CDR1 is KGHSH and CDR2 is LQKENI. The CDR3 reads CASSLQKTGNTIYF. The CDR3 nucleotides are TGTGCCAGCTCACTACAGAAGACTGGAAACACCATATATTTT.

The chain combines TRBV6-2 or TRBV6-3 with TRBJ1-2; D unresolved. CDR1 and CDR2 from the germline V gene are MNHEY and SVGEGT. Trimming took 6 bases from V and 2 from J, leaving 13 bases between them. The CDR3 runs 14 residues. CDR3 coding DNA: TGTGCCAGCAGCCACCAGTACCAGAACTATGGCTACACCTTC. Protein sequence: CASSHQYQNYGYTF.

The genes are TRBV5-1 and TRBJ2-5, with D perhaps TRBD2 (7 bases). Germline V lookup: CDR1 SGHRS, CDR2 YFSETQ. This CDR3 region has 14 residues. V was pared by 4 bases and J by 5 bases, with 15 bases between. CDR3 protein: CASSDTQGGETQYF. CDR3 in DNA: TGCGCCAGCAGCGATACACAGGGAGGGGAGACCCAGTACTTC.

The chain uses TRBV6-2 or TRBV6-3 and TRBJ2-1; tentative D call: TRBD2 (5 bases). Per germline, CDR1 MNHEY and CDR2 SVGEGT. This CDR3 has 12 residues. V was shortened by 0 bases and J by 10 bases, with 7 bases between the two germline ends. CDR3 region: CASSYSIAEQFF. CDR3 nucleotide sequence: TGTGCCAGCAGTTACTCGATAGCGGAGCAGTTCTTC.

This clone was seen a single time. The V call is TRBV7-2, the J call TRBJ2-3; D gene unclear. This CDR3 has 15 amino acids. Trimming shortened V by 1 base and J by 6 bases, and 14 bases separated the two germline ends. Germline CDR1 SGHTA, CDR2 FQGNSA. The CDR3: CASSLDLSPRDTQYF. In DNA, the CDR3 is TGTGCCAGCAGCTTAGACCTGAGCCCCCGGGATACGCAGTATTTT.

The chain joins TRBV2 to TRBJ1-2; D possibly corresponds to TRBD1 (5 bases). CDR3 length equals 14 residues. In germline, CDR1 is SNHLY, CDR2 FYNNEI. V was clipped by 7 bases and J by 4 bases, with 16 bases between them. Written as DNA, the CDR3 is TGTGCCAGCACCGCAGGAACAGGCCCCTATGGCTACACCTTC. It codes for CASTAGTGPYGYTF. The entire variable domain, with the rest obtained from reference TRBV2 and TRBJ1-2, is as follows: EPEVTQTPSHQVTQMGQEVILRCVPISNHLYFYWYRQILGQKVEFLVSFYNNEISEKSEIFDDQFSVERPDGSNFTLKIRSTKLEDSAMYFCASTAGTGPYGYTFGSGTRLTVV.

The chain combines TRBV7-3 with TRBJ2-3; TRBD1 aligns across 8 bases. Germline V CDR1 and CDR2: SGHTA, FQGTGA. V gave up 0 bases and J gave up 0 bases; unmatched junction bases: 11. The CDR3 consists of 19 residues. CDR3 loop: CASSLTGTGGVTSTDTQYF. CDR3 DNA: TGTGCCAGCAGCTTAACCGGGACAGGCGGGGTGACTAGCACAGATACGCAGTATTTT.

This clone was counted a few times. This sequence joins TRBV2 and TRBJ1-1, with a tentative D call TRBD1 (6 bases). CDR3 length: 12 amino acids. V was shortened by 5 bases and J by 10 bases, with 14 bases between the two germline ends. Germline loops: CDR1 SNHLY, CDR2 FYNNEI. The CDR3 is CASSFEGVGAFF. CDR3 coding DNA: TGTGCCAGCAGTTTCGAGGGGGTGGGAGCTTTCTTT. Together with reference TRBV2 and TRBJ1-1, the CDR3 gives the full variable domain: EPEVTQTPSHQVTQMGQEVILRCVPISNHLYFYWYRQILGQKVEFLVSFYNNEISEKSEIFDDQFSVERPDGSNFTLKIRSTKLEDSAMYFCASSFEGVGAFFGQGTRLTVV.

The chain couples TRBV7-2 to TRBJ1-2, with 7 bases identical to TRBD1. CDR3 length equals 14 residues. J was trimmed by 4 bases and V by 2 bases; bases with no gene match: 4. CDR1 and CDR2 (germline): SGHTA, FQGNSA. Here the CDR3 reads CASSLQEGAYGYTF. CDR3 DNA sequence: TGTGCCAGCAGCTTACAGGAGGGGGCCTATGGCTACACCTTC.

The chain links TRBV3-1 (or the pseudogene TRBV3-2) to TRBJ1-3; 7 bases line up with TRBD1. Trimming took 4 bases from V and 2 from J; bases not matched to a gene: 5. The germline V gene encodes CDR1 LGHDT and CDR2 YNNKEL (reference sequence). The CDR3 covers 15 residues. CDR3 DNA sequence: TGTGCCAGCAGCCGCAGGGGGGAAACTGGAAACACCATATATTTT. Translating gives CASSRRGETGNTIYF.

V is TRBV6-5 and J is TRBJ2-3; D is unresolved. V lost 9 bases to trimming and J lost 1 base, with 5 bases between them. Germline CDR1 reads MNHEY; CDR2 reads SVGAGI. This CDR3 comprises 11 residues. The CDR3 nucleotides read TGTGCCAGTACACGCACAGATACGCAGTATTTT. This gives the protein CASTRTDTQYF.

This clone occurred a few times. A read error may produce the germline difference seen at one junction end. The J gene is TRBJ1-2, the V gene TRBV6-1; perhaps TRBD1 as D (6 bases). This CDR3 contains 13 residues. Germline loops: CDR1 MNHNS, CDR2 SASEGT. Here the CDR3 DNA reads TGTGCCAGCAGGGAAGGGGGTTCGGATGGCTACACCTTC. Its protein is CASREGGSDGYTF.

The chain has TRBV6-6 and TRBJ2-7; 9 bases line up with TRBD1. This CDR3 contains 16 residues. The V segment lost 0 bases and the J segment 2 bases; nucleotides outside the gene matches: 5. Germline-derived CDR1 and CDR2 are MNHNY and SVGAGI (reference sequence). The CDR3, as DNA: TGTGCCAGCAGTTACTCCTTGACAGGGGGGACCTACGAGCAGTACGTC. As protein: CASSYSLTGGTYEQYV.

The chain joins TRBV18 to TRBJ2-1; TRBD1 is a possible D gene (6 bases). Trimming took off 3 bases at V and 5 bases at J, with 20 bases between the two ends. Germline values: CDR1 KGHSH, CDR2 LQKENI. The CDR3 is 17 residues long. This CDR3 is CASSPTPTGGGNNEQFF. The DNA of the CDR3 is TGTGCCAGCTCACCGACCCCGACAGGTGGGGGTAACAATGAGCAGTTCTTC.

The rearrangement uses TRBV6-5 and TRBJ2-1; perhaps TRBD1 as D (6 bases). V lost 6 bases and J 7 bases, leaving 16 bases between the germline ends. The CDR3 runs 14 residues. Germline-derived CDR1 and CDR2 are MNHEY and SVGAGI. The CDR3 spells CASRPTGLGNEQFF. For the CDR3, the DNA is TGTGCCAGCAGACCAACAGGGCTAGGGAATGAGCAGTTCTTC.

The chain recombines TRBV4-2 with TRBJ1-2; the D is unclear. The V and J ends lost 1 base and 3 bases respectively, with 6 bases between them. The CDR3 consists of 13 residues. Germline CDR1 and CDR2: LGHNA and YNFKEQ. The CDR3 sequence: CASSQGQDYGYTF. For the CDR3, the DNA is TGTGCCAGCAGCCAAGGGCAAGACTATGGCTACACCTTC.

This sequence joins TRBV11-3 and TRBJ2-5; tentative D call: TRBD1 (5 bases). Germline V gives CDR1 SGHNT, CDR2 YENEEA. This CDR3 region has 13 residues. Trimming shortened V by 4 bases and J by 6 bases, and 12 bases separated the two germline ends. In nucleotides, the CDR3 is TGTGCCAGCAGCTCCCAGGGTTCACAGACCCAGTACTTC. This encodes CASSSQGSQTQYF.

The chain links TRBV4-1 to TRBJ2-2, with D unresolved. This CDR3 has 16 residues. With 0 bases removed from V and 3 bases from J, the gap between germline ends came to 11 bases. Germline CDR1 is MGHRA and CDR2 is YSYEKL. The CDR3 DNA reads as TGCGCCAGCAGCCAAGAGTTAGGGTGGGACACCGGGGAGCTGTTTTTT. Amino acid sequence: CASSQELGWDTGELFF.

The V and J genes are TRBV10-1 and TRBJ1-1; 9 positions match TRBD1. Per germline, CDR1 WNHNN and CDR2 SYGVQD (reference sequence). Unmatched junction bases numbered 9, after V lost 8 bases and J lost 11 bases. The CDR3 extends over 12 amino acids. In DNA form, the CDR3 reads TGCGCCAGCTCGCCACTGGACAGGGGCGCTTTCTTT. Encoded protein: CASSPLDRGAFF.

The chain couples TRBV18 to TRBJ2-1, with D perhaps assigned TRBD1 or TRBD2 (5 bases each). CDR1 KGHSH and CDR2 LQKENI come from the germline V gene. The CDR3 is 11 amino acids. Between the trimmed V and J ends, which lost 6 bases and 9 bases, there was a span of 9 bases. In DNA form, the CDR3 reads TGTGCCAGCTCCCGGGACGCTGAGCAGTTCTTC. Protein sequence: CASSRDAEQFF.

The V gene is TRBV6-1, the J gene TRBJ2-5; 11 nucleotides line up with TRBD2. V lost 1 base to trimming and J lost 1 base; unmatched junction nucleotides: 5. This CDR3 contains 17 residues. Germline V CDR1 and CDR2: MNHNS, SASEGT. CDR3 region: CASSEEYSGGVQETQYF. In DNA form, the CDR3 reads TGTGCCAGCAGTGAAGAGTATAGCGGGGGGGTCCAAGAGACCCAGTACTTC.

Comments on this clone: The CDR3 ends on some other residue instead of the conserved phenylalanine or tryptophan, so this is likely a read error. The DNA is omitted, as the CDR3 cannot be located on it reliably, and the CDR3 follows TCRdb's listing. V and J are TRBV5-3 and TRBJ2-7. TRBV5-3 is filed as an ORF, its function uncertain. The CDR3 is made up of 10 amino acids, end residues included. CDR3: CARSSGTLMA.

The chain carries TRBV3-1 (or the pseudogene TRBV3-2) and TRBJ1-5, with D tentatively TRBD1 (5 bases). V shed 8 bases and J shed 5 bases, with 16 bases lying between them. The CDR3 is 14 amino acids. Germline values: CDR1 LGHDT, CDR2 YNNKEL (reference sequence). The CDR3 loop is CASRRQGGDQPQHF. In DNA, the CDR3 is TGTGCCAGCCGAAGGCAGGGAGGAGATCAGCCCCAGCATTTT.

CDR3 nucleotide sequence: TGTGCCAGCAGCTTGTCGAGGGAAGACTTTATGCTCACTGAAGCTTTCTTT. Translation: CASSLSREDFMLTEAFF. The chain is built from TRBV7-8 and TRBJ1-1; D is uncertain. The CDR3 extends over 17 amino acids. The germline gives CDR1 SGHVS, CDR2 FQNEAQ. The V gene lost 3 bases and the J gene lost 4 bases, with 21 bases spanning the gap.

V usage is TRBV18 and J usage is TRBJ1-1, with a weak D call TRBD1 (5 bases). Trimming removed 2 bases at V and 0 bases at J, with 7 bases between. The germline gives CDR1 KGHSH, CDR2 LQKENI. The CDR3 has 14 residues. Here the CDR3 reads CASSPRGMNTEAFF. CDR3 in DNA: TGTGCCAGCTCACCAAGGGGAATGAACACTGAAGCTTTCTTT.

V gene TRBV29-1 combines with J gene TRBJ2-1, with a tentative D call TRBD1 (5 bases). Trimming removed 4 bases at V and 9 bases at J, with 7 bases between. The CDR3 length is 10 residues. Per germline, CDR1 SQVTM and CDR2 ANQGSEA. The CDR3 DNA reads TGCAGCGTTGTCAGGGTTGAGCAGTTCTTC. This gives the protein CSVVRVEQFF.